The clone carrying this TCR beta chain was detected many times. Its antigen is unknown. The CDR3 extends over 15 amino acids. Trimming left V 5 bases short and J 4 bases short, with 17 bases between. Germline CDR1 SGHTA, CDR2 FQGNSA. One entry per CDR3 protein results from TCRdb running MiXCR on the reads. The sample has about 830,000 distinct CDR3 sequences; over 25% are singletons. These data belong to a study of T cell repertoires in cytomegalovirus infection. Overall study context: Recently described HLA-C-restricted plus well-studied HLA-B-restricted CMV epitopes were used. It was the public TCR beta signatures that indicated both CMV infection and matching HLA type. Broader study findings: The ex vivo response was dominated by HLA-C-restricted CMV-specific TCR beta clonotypes.

The sample consisted of cultured CD8+ T cells from PBMCs, taken from culture after CMV antigen stimulation. The TCR was taken from a human donor in good health (CMV status not recorded). Some clones in this sample may be carry-over from other donors' samples. The chain uses TRBV7-2 and TRBJ1-1; D is unresolved. The DNA for the CDR3 is TGTGCCAGCAGCGATGCCGACGGGCCGAGCACTGAAGCTTTCTTT. Translation: CASSDADGPSTEAFF.